This T cell receptor (beta chain) comes out of a study of tumour-infiltrating T cells in Burkitt lymphoma. The wider study: This cohort included all epidemiological subtypes of Burkitt lymphoma. Repertoire clonality predicted overall and progression-free survival. The study, taken as a whole, reports: Public clonotypes, several, appeared across numerous Burkitt lymphoma patients.

V lost 5 bases and J lost 6, with 16 bases in between. Germline loops: CDR1 LNHDA, CDR2 SQIVND (reference sequence). This CDR3 contains 15 residues. Repertoires were generated with immunoSEQ multiplex PCR, while TCRdb's copy carries only in-frame clones and drops some. This repertoire shows tens of thousands of clones, 30% to 40% found once; its top ten account for around 2.9%. As to this clone: What it binds is unknown.

The receptor was derived from a human donor with Burkitt lymphoma. Sequencing was carried out using tumor tissue. The rearrangement links TRBV19 to TRBJ2-2; the D is unclear. CDR3 nucleotide sequence: TGTGCCAGTAGTGGGAAGAGGATAGTTGCCGGGGAGCTGTTTTTT. Amino acid sequence: CASSGKRIVAGELFF.